The rows below give T cell receptor beta chains drawn from one sample of a study of T cells after yellow fever vaccination. One entry per CDR3 protein results from TCRdb running MiXCR on the 5' RACE reads. Among around 340,000 distinct CDR3 sequences listed, around 12% were seen once. The material sequenced was CD4+ T cells sorted from PBMCs, taken 15 days after the yellow fever booster vaccination. Every receptor here comes from a young man who received the YFV17D yellow fever vaccine. Both conserved end residues are part of each CDR3.

TRBV11-2	TRBJ2-1	CASSLVGWRYNEQFF
TRBV5-6	TRBJ1-1	CASSRPTGSEAFF
TRBV5-1	TRBJ2-3	CASSVAGDTTTDTQYF
TRBV4-1	TRBJ1-1	CASSPKMVHKMNTEAFF
TRBV24-1	TRBJ2-1	CATSEVGTEREQFF
TRBV4-2	TRBJ1-3	CASRQHSGNTIYF
TRBV9	TRBJ2-1	CASSVAGYNEQFF
TRBV2	TRBJ2-1	CASSEQGYSYNEQFF
TRBV2	TRBJ1-6	CASSVGQGNSPLHF
TRBV5-1	TRBJ2-7	CASSPRTSGGAPYEQYF
TRBV20-1	TRBJ2-7	CSARISGGADEQYF